The 17 T cell receptor beta chains below were found in one sample sequenced in a study of early T cells in non-severe SARS-CoV-2 infection. TCRdb ran MiXCR on the 5' RACE reads and lists one entry per CDR3 protein. This sample has about 52,000 distinct CDR3 sequences, with more than 9.5% found just once. The specimen sequenced was whole blood. Every receptor here comes from an adult who was a healthcare worker with PCR-confirmed SARS-CoV-2 infection or an uninfected control (not recorded which).

The chain carries TRBV7-2 and TRBJ2-7; no clear D. The CDR3 length is 11 residues. The germline gives CDR1 SGHTA, CDR2 FQGNSA. Trimming shortened V by 5 bases and J by 3 bases, and 5 bases separated the two germline ends. In DNA form, the CDR3 reads TGTGCCAGCAGCCTACTCTACGAGCAGTACTTC. Residues: CASSLLYEQYF.

This clonotype was counted many times. In DNA form, the CDR3 reads TGCAGCGTGCCCCTGGGCACTGAAGCTTTCTTT. Translating gives CSVPLGTEAFF. The V call is TRBV29-1, the J call TRBJ1-1, with D hard to call. This CDR3 is built from 11 residues. Germline-derived CDR1 and CDR2 are SQVTM and ANQGSEA. Trimming took 6 bases from V and 4 from J, leaving 9 bases between them.

In this sample, this clonotype turned up a few times. The chain employs TRBV29-1 and TRBJ2-1; perhaps TRBD2 as D (6 bases). Trimming removed 3 bases from V and 4 bases from J, with 13 bases in between. CDR3 length equals 14 residues. The germline V gene encodes CDR1 SQVTM and CDR2 ANQGSEA. The CDR3 coding sequence is TGCAGCGTTGATGTCGGGAGAAGGTACAATGAGCAGTTCTTC. It translates to CSVDVGRRYNEQFF.

This clonotype was seen repeatedly, ten times or more. The chain uses TRBV6-1 and TRBJ2-1; D possibly corresponds to TRBD2 (5 bases). This CDR3 has 14 residues. Germline CDR1 is MNHNS and CDR2 is SASEGT. Between the trimmed V and J ends, which lost 7 bases and 3 bases, there was a span of 13 bases. DNA of the CDR3: TGTGCCAGCACTGTTAGCGTCAGCTACAATGAGCAGTTCTTC. This codes for CASTVSVSYNEQFF.

A note on this clonotype: A junction boundary mismatches the germline segment, possibly from a read error. The V call is TRBV12-3 or TRBV12-4, the J call TRBJ2-2; no definite D call. The length of the CDR3 is 11 residues. This CDR3 reads CASRNSGELFF. CDR3 sequence (DNA): TGTGCCAGCAGAAACAGCGGGGAGCTGTTTTTT.

This clonotype occurred many times. The chain recombines TRBV7-9 with TRBJ1-2, with D perhaps TRBD1 (6 bases). V lost 7 bases and J lost 4, with 16 bases in between. The CDR3 sequence is 14 residues long. Germline V gene sequence: CDR1 SEHNR, CDR2 FQNEAQ (reference sequence). The CDR3 DNA is TGTGCCAGCAACGACCCCAGGACAGCCTATGGCTACACCTTC. Protein sequence: CASNDPRTAYGYTF. Variable domain in full (rest from reference TRBV7-9 and TRBJ1-2): DTGVSQNPRHKITKRGQNVTFRCDPISEHNRLYWYRQTLGQGPEFLTYFQNEAQLEKSRLLSDRFSAERPKGSFSTLEIQRTEQGDSAMYLCASNDPRTAYGYTFGSGTRLTVV.

The chain recombines TRBV7-2 with TRBJ2-3; weak D call: TRBD1 (6 bases). Trimming cost V 0 bases and J 6 bases, with 10 bases left between them. Germline CDR1 is SGHTA and CDR2 is FQGNSA. CDR3 length: 14 residues. The CDR3 nucleotides are TGTGCCAGCAGCTTAGCGGCGAGGGGGGATACGCAGTATTTT. Encoded protein: CASSLAARGDTQYF.

The chain has TRBV7-3 and TRBJ2-1; D is unclear. From germline, CDR1 is SGHTA and CDR2 FQGTGA. V was cut by 5 bases and J by 0 bases, with 14 bases left in between. The CDR3 runs to 16 residues. CDR3 residues: CASSPPSASSYNEQFF. Here the CDR3 DNA reads TGTGCCAGCAGCCCGCCCTCGGCAAGCTCCTACAATGAGCAGTTCTTC. The entire variable domain, with the rest obtained from reference TRBV7-3 and TRBJ2-1, is as follows: GAGVSQTPSNKVTEKGKYVELRCDPISGHTALYWYRQSLGQGPEFLIYFQGTGAADDSGLPNDRFFAVRPEGSVSTLKIQRTERGDSAVYLCASSPPSASSYNEQFFGPGTRLTVL.

This clonotype occurred many times. The chain has TRBV6-1 and TRBJ1-1; D possibly corresponds to TRBD1 (5 bases). With 6 bases removed from V and 2 bases from J, the gap between germline ends came to 16 bases. Germline V gene lookup returns CDR1 MNHNS and CDR2 SASEGT. The CDR3 is made up of 15 amino acids. CDR3 sequence (DNA): TGTGCCAGCAGCTCCGGGGGAAGTTACAACACTGAAGCTTTCTTT. Amino acids: CASSSGGSYNTEAFF.

This clonotype has more than one count but fewer than ten. This chain connects TRBV6-2 or TRBV6-3 to TRBJ2-7; D remains unclear. Germline CDR1 and CDR2: MNHEY and SVGEGT. The V end lost 2 bases, the J end lost 4 bases, and 9 bases lay between the germline ends. CDR3 size: 13 residues. CDR3 bases: TGTGCCAGCAGTTACGGTGTAGGGTACGAGCAGTACTTC. Its translation: CASSYGVGYEQYF.

Note on this clonotype: This could be a read error, since a much larger clone is one nucleotide away. The rearrangement uses TRBV20-1 and TRBJ1-1, with D perhaps TRBD1 (5 bases). V dropped 3 bases and J dropped 2 bases, with 16 bases sitting between them. This CDR3 has 15 residues. Looked up from germline, CDR1 is DFQATT and CDR2 is SNEGSKA (reference sequence). The CDR3 region has the DNA TGCAGTGCTAGCCGGGCGTCCGGGGGAAACACTGAAGCTTTCTTT. Its translation is CSASRASGGNTEAFF.

This clonotype was seen many times. This rearrangement joins TRBV7-8 to TRBJ2-1; D unresolved. Trimming pared 5 bases from V and 3 bases from J, leaving 8 bases between. This CDR3 has 13 amino acids. CDR1 SGHVS and CDR2 FQNEAQ come from the germline V gene. Here the CDR3 DNA reads TGTGCCAGCAGCCCCCGGATCTACAATGAGCAGTTCTTC. Translation: CASSPRIYNEQFF.

This clonotype came up many times. V and J are TRBV7-2 and TRBJ1-2; D may be TRBD1 (6 bases). The CDR3 covers 12 residues. The V gene's germline CDR1 is SGHTA and CDR2 FQGNSA. V lost 5 bases and J lost 5, with 9 bases in between. CDR3 sequence (DNA): TGTGCCAGCAGCCCCGGACAGTATGGCTACACCTTC. It encodes CASSPGQYGYTF.

This clonotype was picked up many times. The chain uses TRBV7-8 and TRBJ2-3; D ambiguous. The germline gives CDR1 SGHVS, CDR2 FQNEAQ. Trimming removed 3 bases from V and 0 bases from J, with 4 bases in between. This CDR3 has 13 residues. CDR3 protein: CASSLKSTDTQYF. CDR3 DNA: TGTGCCAGCAGCTTGAAGAGCACAGATACGCAGTATTTT.

This clonotype was observed at least ten times. The rearrangement joins TRBV6-5 to TRBJ1-2; D is unclear. This CDR3 comprises 13 residues. The germline V and J ends were trimmed by 6 bases and 10 bases, with 18 bases remaining between them. CDR1 is MNHEY and CDR2 is SVGAGI in the germline V gene. As DNA, the CDR3 is TGTGCCAGCAGCAGTTTAAGCCCAAGGGTCTACACCTTC. This codes for CASSSLSPRVYTF.

There are a few counts of this clonotype. The rearrangement uses TRBV28 and TRBJ2-1; perhaps TRBD2 as D (6 bases). Germline assignment: CDR1 MDHEN and CDR2 SYDVKM. Trimming shortened V by 9 bases and J by 7 bases, and 19 bases separated the two germline ends. The CDR3 totals 14 residues. CDR3 DNA sequence: TGTGCCAGTTGCCTTACGCGGGGAGGTAATGAGCAGTTCTTC. This gives the protein CASCLTRGGNEQFF.

V usage is TRBV6-6 and J usage is TRBJ2-7; 10 bases are shared with TRBD2. J lost 5 bases, V lost 8 bases, and 9 bases had no gene match. In germline, CDR1 is MNHNY, CDR2 SVGAGI (reference sequence). The CDR3 has 14 amino acids. CDR3 amino acids: CASGSGTSVNEQYF. The CDR3, as DNA: TGTGCCAGCGGCTCCGGGACTAGCGTTAACGAGCAGTACTTC.